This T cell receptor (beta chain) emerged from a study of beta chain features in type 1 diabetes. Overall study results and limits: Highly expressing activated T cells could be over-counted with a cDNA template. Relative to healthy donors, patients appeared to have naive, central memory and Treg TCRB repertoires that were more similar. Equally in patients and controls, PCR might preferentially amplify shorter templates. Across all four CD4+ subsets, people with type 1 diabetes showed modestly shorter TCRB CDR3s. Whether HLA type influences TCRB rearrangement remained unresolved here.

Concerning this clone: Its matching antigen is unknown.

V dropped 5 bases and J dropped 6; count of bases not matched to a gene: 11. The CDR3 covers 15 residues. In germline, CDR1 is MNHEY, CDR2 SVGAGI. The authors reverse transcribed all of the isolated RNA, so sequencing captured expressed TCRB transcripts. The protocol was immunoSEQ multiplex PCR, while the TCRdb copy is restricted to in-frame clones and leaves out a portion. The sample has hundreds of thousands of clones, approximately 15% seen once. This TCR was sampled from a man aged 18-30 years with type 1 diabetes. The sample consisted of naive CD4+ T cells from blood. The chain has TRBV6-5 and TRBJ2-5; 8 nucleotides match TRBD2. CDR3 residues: CASSLLGRAVKTQYF. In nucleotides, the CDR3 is TGTGCCAGCAGTCTTCTCGGGAGGGCCGTCAAGACCCAGTACTTC.